Following are 2 T cell receptor beta chains from one sample sequenced in a study of T-cell reconstitution after alpha-beta-depleted transplantation in children. Unique molecular identifiers were used in preparing the TCRbeta library. MiXCR was run by TCRdb on the PCR reads, yielding one entry per CDR3 protein. This table holds a few hundred thousand distinct CDR3 sequences, over 20% found once. Sequenced material: PBMCs, taken before TCRalphabeta/CD19-depleted stem cell transplant. These receptors were obtained from a boy younger than two with Wiskott-Aldrich syndrome, due to receive a stem cell transplant.

This clonotype was seen a few times. The rearrangement joins TRBV4-1 to TRBJ2-7; no clear D gene. CDR1 MGHRA and CDR2 YSYEKL come from the germline V gene. There are 16 residues in the CDR3. Trimming took 0 bases from V and 2 from J, leaving 14 bases between them. The CDR3 DNA reads TGCGCCAGCAGCCAAGATTTGGTTCCCGCCCCCTACGAGCAGTACTTC. Its translation is CASSQDLVPAPYEQYF.

In nucleotides, the CDR3 is TGCAGTGCTAGAGATCTTGGCGGGAGAAGGCCCGATACGCAGTATTTT. It translates to CSARDLGGRRPDTQYF. This rearrangement joins TRBV20-1 to TRBJ2-3, with 7 bases identical to TRBD2. V lost 0 bases, J lost 6 bases, and 12 bases stayed unmatched. This CDR3 is built from 16 residues. Germline V CDR1 and CDR2: DFQATT, SNEGSKA (reference sequence).